This record looks at one T cell receptor beta chain sequence and its context. The target antigen is unknown. Trimming cost V 1 base and J 1 base, with 10 bases left between them. CDR3 length: 15 amino acids. Germline V gene lookup returns CDR1 SEHNR and CDR2 FQNEAQ (reference sequence). The Oncomine TCR Beta short-read assay generated sequence data from the DNA of cultured CD4+ T cells. TCRdb re-derived calls from the PCR reads in MiXCR, one entry per CDR3 protein. The sample holds some 7,700 distinct CDR3 sequences, roughly 48% seen once. The data were obtained in a study of vaccination and CD4 T cells after COVID-19. Treatment indicated: roughly 11-day PBMC culture with coronavirus spike peptide pools or control peptides (ViraFEST assay). Harvesting of the unexposed donor's CD4+ T cells predated the COVID-19 pandemic (2011-2018).

J is TRBJ2-5 and V is TRBV7-9; D call uncertain. This receptor was taken from a human donor in good health. Sequencing was done on a sample of CD4+ T cells from blood, cultured in vitro. This chain's CDR3 is CASSLVPRTQETQYF. In nucleotides, the CDR3 is TGTGCCAGCAGCTTAGTGCCCCGGACCCAAGAGACCCAGTACTTC.